This T cell receptor beta chain was identified during a study of OX40 agonist ivuxolimab in advanced cancers. Study-wide context: Three patients responded partially, comprising one with hepatocellular carcinoma and two with cutaneous melanoma.

This clone was detected once. The antigen remains unidentified. TCRdb's copy holds only in-frame clones and misses some; the assay was immunoSEQ multiplex PCR. The sample holds about 62,000 clones, around 79% seen once. Trimming removed 3 bases at V and 2 bases at J, with 11 bases between. CDR1 and CDR2 (germline): MGHRA, YSYEKL. The CDR3 is made up of 14 amino acids. Study results and caveats: There were, on average, more expanded clones in CD8+ T cells than in CD4+. Blood T cells, both CD4+ and CD8+, expanded clonally by week 6 at 0.1 to 3.0 mg/kg.

The rearrangement links TRBV4-1 to TRBJ2-7; D is uncertain. The sequence came from an adult with an advanced solid tumor such as melanoma, head and neck, liver or kidney cancer. The source was CD4+ or CD8+ T cells sorted from blood, collected in a trial of the OX40 agonist ivuxolimab. Here the CDR3 DNA reads TGCGCCAGCAGCCAGGGCCAGGCGACCTACGAGCAGTACTTC. This gives the protein CASSQGQATYEQYF.